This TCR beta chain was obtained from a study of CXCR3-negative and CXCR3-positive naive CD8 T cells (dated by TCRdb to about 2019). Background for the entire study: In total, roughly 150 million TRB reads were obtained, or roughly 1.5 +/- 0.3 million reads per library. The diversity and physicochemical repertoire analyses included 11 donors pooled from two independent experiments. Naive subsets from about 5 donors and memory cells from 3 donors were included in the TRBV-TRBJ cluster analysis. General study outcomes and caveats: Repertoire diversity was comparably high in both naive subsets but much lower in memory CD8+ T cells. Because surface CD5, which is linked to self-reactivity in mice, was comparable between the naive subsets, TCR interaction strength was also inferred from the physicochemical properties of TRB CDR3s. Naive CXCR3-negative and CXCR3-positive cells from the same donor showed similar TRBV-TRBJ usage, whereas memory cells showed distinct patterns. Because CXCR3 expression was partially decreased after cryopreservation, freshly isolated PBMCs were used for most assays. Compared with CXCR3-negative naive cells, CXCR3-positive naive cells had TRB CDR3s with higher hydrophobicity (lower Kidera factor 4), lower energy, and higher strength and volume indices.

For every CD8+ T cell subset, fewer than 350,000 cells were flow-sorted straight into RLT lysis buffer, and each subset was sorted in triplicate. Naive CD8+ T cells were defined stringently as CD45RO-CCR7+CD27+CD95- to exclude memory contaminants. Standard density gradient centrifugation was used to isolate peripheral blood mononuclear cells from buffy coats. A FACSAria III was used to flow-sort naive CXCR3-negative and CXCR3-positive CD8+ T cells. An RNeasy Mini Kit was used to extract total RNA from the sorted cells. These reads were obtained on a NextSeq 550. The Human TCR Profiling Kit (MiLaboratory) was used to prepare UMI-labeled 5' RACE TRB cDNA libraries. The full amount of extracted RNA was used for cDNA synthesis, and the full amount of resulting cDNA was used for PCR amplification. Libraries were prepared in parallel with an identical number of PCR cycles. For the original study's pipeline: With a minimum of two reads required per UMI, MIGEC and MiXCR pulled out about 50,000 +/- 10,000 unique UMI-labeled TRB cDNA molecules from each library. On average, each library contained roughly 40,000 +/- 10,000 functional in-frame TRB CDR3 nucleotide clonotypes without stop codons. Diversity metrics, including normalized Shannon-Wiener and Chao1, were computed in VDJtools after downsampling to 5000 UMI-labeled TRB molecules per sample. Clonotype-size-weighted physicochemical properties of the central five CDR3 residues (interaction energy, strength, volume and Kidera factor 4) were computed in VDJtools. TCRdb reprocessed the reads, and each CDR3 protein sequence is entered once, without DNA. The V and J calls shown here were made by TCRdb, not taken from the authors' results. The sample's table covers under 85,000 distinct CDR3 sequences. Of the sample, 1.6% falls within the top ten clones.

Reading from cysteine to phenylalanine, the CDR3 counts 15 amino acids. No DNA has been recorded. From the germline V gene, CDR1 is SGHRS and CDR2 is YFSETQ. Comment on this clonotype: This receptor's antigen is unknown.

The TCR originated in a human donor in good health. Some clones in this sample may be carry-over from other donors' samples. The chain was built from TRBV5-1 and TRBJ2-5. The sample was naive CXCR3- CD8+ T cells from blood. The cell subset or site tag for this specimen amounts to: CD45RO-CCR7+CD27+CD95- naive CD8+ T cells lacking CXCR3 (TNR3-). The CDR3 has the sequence CASSLAVKAQETQYF.